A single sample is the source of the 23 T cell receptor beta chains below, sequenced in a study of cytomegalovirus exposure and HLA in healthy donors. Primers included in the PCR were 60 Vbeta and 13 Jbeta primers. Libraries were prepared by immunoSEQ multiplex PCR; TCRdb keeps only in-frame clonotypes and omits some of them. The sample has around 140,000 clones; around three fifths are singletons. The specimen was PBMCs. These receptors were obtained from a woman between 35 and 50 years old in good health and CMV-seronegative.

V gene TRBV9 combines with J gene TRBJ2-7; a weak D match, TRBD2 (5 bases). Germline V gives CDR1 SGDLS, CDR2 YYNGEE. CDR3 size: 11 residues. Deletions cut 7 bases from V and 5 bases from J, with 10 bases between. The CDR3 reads CASASRDEQYF. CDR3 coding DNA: TGTGCCAGCGCGTCGAGGGACGAGCAGTACTTC.

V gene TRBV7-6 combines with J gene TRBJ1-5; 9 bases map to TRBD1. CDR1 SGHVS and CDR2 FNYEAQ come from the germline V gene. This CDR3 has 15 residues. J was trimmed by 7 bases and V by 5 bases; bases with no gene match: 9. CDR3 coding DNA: TGTGCCAGCAGCCTCGGACAGGGGAGATGGCAGCCCCAGCATTTT. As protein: CASSLGQGRWQPQHF.

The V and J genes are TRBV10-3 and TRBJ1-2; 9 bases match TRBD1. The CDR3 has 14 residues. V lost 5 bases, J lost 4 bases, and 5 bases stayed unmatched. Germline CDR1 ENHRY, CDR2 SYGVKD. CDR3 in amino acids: CAISPDRGSYGYTF. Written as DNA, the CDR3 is TGTGCCATCAGTCCGGACAGGGGCAGCTATGGCTACACCTTC.

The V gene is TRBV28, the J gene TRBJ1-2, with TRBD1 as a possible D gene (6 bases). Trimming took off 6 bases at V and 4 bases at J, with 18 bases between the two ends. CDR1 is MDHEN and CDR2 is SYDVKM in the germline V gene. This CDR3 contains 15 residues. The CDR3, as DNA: TGTGCCAGCAGCCCCAACCGAGGACAGATCTATGGCTACACCTTC. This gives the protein CASSPNRGQIYGYTF.

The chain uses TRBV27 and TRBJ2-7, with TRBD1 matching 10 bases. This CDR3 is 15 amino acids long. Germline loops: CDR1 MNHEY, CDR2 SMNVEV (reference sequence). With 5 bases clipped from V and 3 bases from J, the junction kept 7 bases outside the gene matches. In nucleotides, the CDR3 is TGTGCCAGCAGTCCCCGCGGGACAGGGGACTACGAGCAGTACTTC. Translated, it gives CASSPRGTGDYEQYF.

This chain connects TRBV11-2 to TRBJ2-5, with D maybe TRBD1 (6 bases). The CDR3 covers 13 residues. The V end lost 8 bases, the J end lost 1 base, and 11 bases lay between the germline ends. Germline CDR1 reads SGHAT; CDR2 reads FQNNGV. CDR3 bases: TGTGCCAGCGGTCGACAGGTCCAAGAGACCCAGTACTTC. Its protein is CASGRQVQETQYF. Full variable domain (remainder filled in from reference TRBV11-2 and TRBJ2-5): EAGVAQSPRYKIIEKRQSVAFWCNPISGHATLYWYQQILGQGPKLLIQFQNNGVVDDSQLPKDRFSAERLKGVDSTLKIQPAKLEDSAVYLCASGRQVQETQYFGPGTRLLVL.

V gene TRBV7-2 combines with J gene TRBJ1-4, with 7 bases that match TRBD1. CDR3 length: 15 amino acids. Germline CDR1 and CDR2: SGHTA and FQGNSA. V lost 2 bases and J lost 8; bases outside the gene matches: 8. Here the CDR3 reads CASSLRTGRGEKLFF. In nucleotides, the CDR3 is TGTGCCAGCAGCTTACGGACAGGTCGGGGAGAAAAACTGTTTTTT.

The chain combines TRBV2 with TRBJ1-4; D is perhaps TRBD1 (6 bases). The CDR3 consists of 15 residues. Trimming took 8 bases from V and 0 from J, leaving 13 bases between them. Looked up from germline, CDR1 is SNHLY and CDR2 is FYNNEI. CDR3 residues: CASWDILATNEKLFF. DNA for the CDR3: TGTGCCAGCTGGGACATTCTCGCAACTAATGAAAAACTGTTTTTT.

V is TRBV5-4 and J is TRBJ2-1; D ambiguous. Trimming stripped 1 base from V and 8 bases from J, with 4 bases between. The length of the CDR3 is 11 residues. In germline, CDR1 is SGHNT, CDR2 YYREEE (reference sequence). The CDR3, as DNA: TGTGCCAGCAGCTTGCTACATGAGCAGTTCTTC. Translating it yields CASSLLHEQFF.

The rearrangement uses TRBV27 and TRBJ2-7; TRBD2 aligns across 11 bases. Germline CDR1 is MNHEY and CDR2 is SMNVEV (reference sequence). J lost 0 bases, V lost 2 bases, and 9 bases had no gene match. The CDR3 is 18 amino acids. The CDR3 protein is CASSLAPTGLADSYEQYF. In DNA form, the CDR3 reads TGTGCCAGCAGTTTAGCTCCTACGGGACTAGCGGACTCCTACGAGCAGTACTTC.

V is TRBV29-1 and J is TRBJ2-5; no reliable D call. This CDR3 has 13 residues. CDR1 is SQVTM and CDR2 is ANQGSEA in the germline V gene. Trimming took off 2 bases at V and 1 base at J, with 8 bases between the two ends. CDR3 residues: CSVEQDFQETQYF. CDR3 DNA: TGCAGCGTTGAACAGGATTTCCAAGAGACCCAGTACTTC.

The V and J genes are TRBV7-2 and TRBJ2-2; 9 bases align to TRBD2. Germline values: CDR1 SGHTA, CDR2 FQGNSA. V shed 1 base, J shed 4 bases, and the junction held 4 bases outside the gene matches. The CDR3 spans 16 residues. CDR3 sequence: CASSLVAGGITGELFF. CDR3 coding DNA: TGTGCCAGCAGCTTAGTGGCGGGGGGGATCACCGGGGAGCTGTTTTTT.

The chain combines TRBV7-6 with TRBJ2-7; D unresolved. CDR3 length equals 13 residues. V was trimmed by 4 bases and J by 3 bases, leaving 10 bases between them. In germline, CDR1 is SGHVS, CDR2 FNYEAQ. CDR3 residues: CASSSSNRYEQYF. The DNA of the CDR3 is TGTGCCAGCAGCTCCTCTAACCGCTACGAGCAGTACTTC.

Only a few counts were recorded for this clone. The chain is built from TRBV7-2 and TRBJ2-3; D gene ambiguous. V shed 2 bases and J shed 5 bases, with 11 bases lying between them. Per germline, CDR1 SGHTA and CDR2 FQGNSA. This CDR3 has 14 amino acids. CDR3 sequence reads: CASSLTLVGDTQYF. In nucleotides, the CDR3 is TGTGCCAGCAGCTTAACTCTAGTTGGAGATACGCAGTATTTT.

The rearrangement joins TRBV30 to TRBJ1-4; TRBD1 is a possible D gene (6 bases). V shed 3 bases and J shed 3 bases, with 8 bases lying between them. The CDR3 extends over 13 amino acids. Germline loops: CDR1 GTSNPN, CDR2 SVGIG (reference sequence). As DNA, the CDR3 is TGTGCCTGGAGGGACAGACCTAATGAAAAACTGTTTTTT. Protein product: CAWRDRPNEKLFF.

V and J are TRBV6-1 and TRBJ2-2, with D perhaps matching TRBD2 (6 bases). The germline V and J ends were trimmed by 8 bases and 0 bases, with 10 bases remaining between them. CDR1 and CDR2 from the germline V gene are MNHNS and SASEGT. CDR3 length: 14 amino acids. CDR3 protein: CASCGTANTGELFF. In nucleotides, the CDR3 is TGTGCCAGCTGCGGGACGGCGAACACCGGGGAGCTGTTTTTT.

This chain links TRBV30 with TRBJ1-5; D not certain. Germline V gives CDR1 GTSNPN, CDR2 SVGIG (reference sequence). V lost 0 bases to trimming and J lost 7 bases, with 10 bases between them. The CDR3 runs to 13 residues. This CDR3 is CAWSVQPRQPQHF. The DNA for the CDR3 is TGTGCCTGGAGTGTACAGCCAAGACAGCCCCAGCATTTT.

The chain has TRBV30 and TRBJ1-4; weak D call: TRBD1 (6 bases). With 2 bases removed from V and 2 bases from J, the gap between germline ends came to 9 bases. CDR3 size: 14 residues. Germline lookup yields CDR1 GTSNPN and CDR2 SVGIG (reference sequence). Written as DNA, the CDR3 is TGTGCCTGGAGTTGGGGACACACTAATGAAAAACTGTTTTTT. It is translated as CAWSWGHTNEKLFF.

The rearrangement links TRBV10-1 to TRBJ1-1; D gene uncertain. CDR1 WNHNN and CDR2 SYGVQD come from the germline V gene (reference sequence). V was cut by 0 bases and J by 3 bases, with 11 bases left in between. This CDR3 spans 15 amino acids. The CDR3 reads CASSESPGGYTEAFF. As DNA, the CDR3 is TGCGCCAGCAGTGAGTCTCCAGGAGGCTACACTGAAGCTTTCTTT.

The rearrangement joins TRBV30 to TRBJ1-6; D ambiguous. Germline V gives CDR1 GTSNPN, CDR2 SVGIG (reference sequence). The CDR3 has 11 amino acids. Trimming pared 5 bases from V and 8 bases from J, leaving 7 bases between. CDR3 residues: CAWWRDSPLHF. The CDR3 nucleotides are TGTGCCTGGTGGCGGGATTCACCCCTCCACTTT.

As DNA, the CDR3 is TGTGCCAGCAGCTTTCCGGAGGGAGGGGTGGACACTGAAGCTTTCTTT. Translated, it gives CASSFPEGGVDTEAFF. The chain joins TRBV5-5 to TRBJ1-1; perhaps TRBD1 as D (5 bases). The CDR3 covers 16 residues. CDR1 is SGHKS, CDR2 YYEKEE, per germline (reference sequence). Trimming stripped 2 bases from V and 3 bases from J, with 17 bases between.

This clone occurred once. The CDR3 region is CSVELGADQPQHF. The CDR3 DNA reads as TGCAGCGTTGAATTGGGGGCCGATCAGCCCCAGCATTTT. V is TRBV29-1 and J is TRBJ1-5; D is perhaps TRBD1 (6 bases). V lost 2 bases, J lost 5 bases, and 10 bases lay in between. This CDR3 region has 13 residues. Germline lookup yields CDR1 SQVTM and CDR2 ANQGSEA.

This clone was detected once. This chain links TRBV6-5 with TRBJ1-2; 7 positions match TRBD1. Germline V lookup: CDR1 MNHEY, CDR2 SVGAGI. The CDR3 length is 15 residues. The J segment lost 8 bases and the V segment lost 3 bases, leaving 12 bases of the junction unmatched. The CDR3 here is CASSYNRQGPEGYTF. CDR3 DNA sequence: TGTGCCAGCAGTTATAACCGACAGGGCCCGGAAGGCTACACCTTC.